These 27 T cell receptor beta chains were all obtained from the same sample, sequenced in a study of a mutant IDH1 vaccine in newly diagnosed glioma. Profiled with immunoSEQ multiplex PCR; TCRdb holds only in-frame clones, not every one. The table includes over 50,000 clones, about 80% detected once. No antigen has been assigned to these receptors. Regarding time point: week 47, end of study. What each vaccine dose contained was 300 ug of mutant IDH1 20-mer peptide, accompanied by topical imiquimod. The specimen was PBMCs, collected from a glioma patient whose treatment included an IDH1 peptide vaccine. Receptors were obtained from a woman aged 40 to 49 with glioma. Some clones in this sample may be carry-over from other donors' samples.

This chain connects TRBV5-1 to TRBJ1-1; the match to TRBD1 covers 7 bases. The CDR3 contains 14 residues. V lost 5 bases, J lost 2 bases, and 6 bases stayed unmatched. CDR1 SGHRS and CDR2 YFSETQ come from the germline V gene. The CDR3 DNA is TGCGCCAGCAGGGACGGGACAGCTAACACTGAAGCTTTCTTT. Translation gives CASRDGTANTEAFF.

CDR3 region: CASSQASRGREEKLFF. CDR3 in DNA: TGTGCCAGCAGCCAAGCGAGCCGGGGCAGGGAAGAAAAACTGTTTTTT. The chain uses TRBV4-2 and TRBJ1-4; possibly TRBD1 for D (5 bases). Trimming removed 1 base from V and 8 bases from J, with 17 bases in between. The CDR3 has 16 amino acids. Germline V gene data show CDR1 as LGHNA and CDR2 as YNFKEQ.

The V call is TRBV7-2, the J call TRBJ2-1; the D is unclear. Per germline, CDR1 SGHTA and CDR2 FQGNSA. Trimming cost V 1 base and J 4 bases, with 11 bases left between them. The CDR3 has 15 residues. The CDR3 loop reads CASSLEVTAYNEQFF. DNA of the CDR3: TGTGCCAGCAGCTTAGAAGTTACAGCGTACAATGAGCAGTTCTTC. The full variable domain, with the rest looked up from reference TRBV7-2 and TRBJ2-1, is GAGVSQSPSNKVTEKGKDVELRCDPISGHTALYWYRQSLGQGLEFLIYFQGNSAPDKSGLPSDRFSAERTGGSVSTLTIQRTQQEDSAVYLCASSLEVTAYNEQFFGPGTRLTVL.

This chain links TRBV4-3 with TRBJ2-3; 10 nucleotides align to TRBD2. Germline V CDR1 and CDR2: LGHNA, YSLEER. The junction had 10 bases not matched to a gene; V was cut back by 4 bases and J by 6 bases. The CDR3 runs 16 residues. CDR3 nucleotide sequence: TGCGCCAGCAGCCGAGAAACTAGCGGGGTGCGGGATACGCAGTATTTT. Translated: CASSRETSGVRDTQYF.

The rearrangement joins TRBV19 to TRBJ1-1; no firm D call. CDR3 size: 15 residues. Per the germline V gene, CDR1 is LNHDA and CDR2 is SQIVND (reference sequence). V shed 9 bases and J shed 3 bases, with 20 bases lying between them. In DNA, the CDR3 is TGTGCCAGCCCCGGGCCCCTGAGGGCGGACACTGAAGCTTTCTTT. This gives the protein CASPGPLRADTEAFF.

This clone was counted a single time. The J gene is TRBJ1-3, the V gene TRBV6-1, with a weak D call TRBD1 (6 bases). Germline CDR1 and CDR2: MNHNS and SASEGT. Trimming left V 4 bases short and J 6 bases short, with 10 bases between. The CDR3 has 13 residues. The CDR3 protein is CASSVGGVNTIYF. Here the CDR3 DNA reads TGTGCCAGCAGTGTGGGGGGCGTAAACACCATATATTTT.

The chain uses TRBV5-1 and TRBJ2-5; 10 bases align to TRBD1. This CDR3 has 16 residues. V lost 0 bases to trimming and J lost 4 bases; unmatched junction nucleotides: 6. Germline CDR1 is SGHRS and CDR2 is YFSETQ. CDR3 in amino acids: CASSLEGTGARETQYF. CDR3 sequence (DNA): TGCGCCAGCAGCTTGGAGGGGACAGGGGCCAGAGAGACCCAGTACTTC.

This clone is a singleton in its sample. The chain links TRBV2 to TRBJ2-1; 8 bases agree with TRBD2. CDR1 and CDR2 (germline): SNHLY, FYNNEI. The CDR3 runs 15 residues. V shed 7 bases and J 9 bases; nucleotides not matched to a gene: 14. The CDR3 nucleotides are TGTGCCAGCAATTTGGCGGGGGGCCCCTCGAGTGAGCAGTTCTTC. It specifies CASNLAGGPSSEQFF.

The chain links TRBV7-6 to TRBJ2-6, with 10 bases fitting TRBD1. The CDR3 is 18 residues long. Germline-derived CDR1 and CDR2 are SGHVS and FNYEAQ. The V gene end was trimmed by 5 bases and the J gene end by 0 bases; junction bases not matched to a gene: 7. The CDR3, as DNA: TGTGCCAGCAGCATCTCCGGGACAGGGGTCTCTGGGGCCAACGTCCTGACTTTC. It yields the protein CASSISGTGVSGANVLTF.

V usage is TRBV7-2 and J usage is TRBJ2-1; D not resolved. The V end was cut by 4 bases, the J end by 9 bases, with 10 bases between. The V gene's germline CDR1 is SGHTA and CDR2 FQGNSA. The CDR3 contains 12 residues. CDR3 sequence (DNA): TGTGCCAGCAGCTCTGACCTAAGTGAGCAGTTCTTC. Protein: CASSSDLSEQFF.

The V call is TRBV18, the J call TRBJ1-4; TRBD1 aligns across 7 bases. The junction had 6 bases not matched to a gene; V was cut back by 2 bases and J by 6 bases. CDR3 size: 15 residues. Germline V gives CDR1 KGHSH, CDR2 LQKENI. This chain's CDR3 is CASSPTGERDEKLFF. DNA for the CDR3: TGTGCCAGCTCACCAACAGGGGAACGGGATGAAAAACTGTTTTTT.

V and J are TRBV14 and TRBJ1-5; no definite D call. Trimming pared 3 bases from V and 3 bases from J, leaving 9 bases between. Germline CDR1 and CDR2: SGHDN and FVKESK. The CDR3 runs 14 residues. This chain's CDR3 is CASSQHGPNQPQHF. Here the CDR3 DNA reads TGTGCCAGCAGCCAGCATGGGCCCAATCAGCCCCAGCATTTT.

The chain has TRBV15 and TRBJ2-7, with a tentative D call TRBD1 (5 bases). CDR1 is LNHNV and CDR2 is YYDKDF in the germline V gene (reference sequence). Trimming took 2 bases from V and 6 from J, leaving 17 bases between them. The CDR3 runs to 15 residues. The chain's CDR3 is CATSRKTRTFPEQYF. The CDR3 region has the DNA TGTGCCACCAGCAGAAAGACACGGACATTCCCCGAGCAGTACTTC. Full variable domain (outside the CDR3, taken from reference TRBV15 and TRBJ2-7): DAMVIQNPRYQVTQFGKPVTLSCSQTLNHNVMYWYQQKSSQAPKLLFHYYDKDFNNEADTPDNFQSRRPNTSFCFLDIRSPGLGDTAMYLCATSRKTRTFPEQYFGPGTRLTVT.

The V call is TRBV9, the J call TRBJ2-3, with TRBD2 as a possible D gene (5 bases). Germline V gene sequence: CDR1 SGDLS, CDR2 YYNGEE. This CDR3 region has 11 residues. V lost 3 bases, J lost 6 bases, and 5 bases lay in between. The CDR3 coding sequence is TGTGCCAGCAGCGGAGGGGATACGCAGTATTTT. Its translation: CASSGGDTQYF.

This clone appeared a few times. This sequence joins TRBV2 and TRBJ1-1; 7 bases map to TRBD1. CDR1 is SNHLY, CDR2 FYNNEI, per germline. The CDR3 has 14 amino acids. After removal of 7 bases from V and 2 bases from J, the junction contained 7 bases not matched to a gene. CDR3 sequence (DNA): TGTGCCAGCAAGGAGGGGGCGCTTAACACTGAAGCTTTCTTT. This encodes CASKEGALNTEAFF.

V and J are TRBV4-1 and TRBJ1-2; weak D call: TRBD1 (5 bases). The V gene's germline CDR1 is MGHRA and CDR2 YSYEKL. This CDR3 region has 14 residues. V lost 0 bases and J 4 bases, leaving 9 bases between the germline ends. The CDR3 is CASSQDRDGYGYTF. In DNA form, the CDR3 reads TGCGCCAGCAGCCAAGACAGGGACGGCTATGGCTACACCTTC.

The chain employs TRBV7-6 and TRBJ2-2, with D perhaps TRBD1 (5 bases). The CDR3 extends over 13 amino acids. Trimming shortened V by 2 bases and J by 4 bases, and 5 bases separated the two germline ends. Germline loops: CDR1 SGHVS, CDR2 FNYEAQ. CDR3 DNA: TGTGCCAGCAGCTTAAGGGGCACCGGGGAGCTGTTTTTT. Its protein is CASSLRGTGELFF. The full variable domain, with the rest looked up from reference TRBV7-6 and TRBJ2-2, is GAGVSQSPRYKVTKRGQDVALRCDPISGHVSLYWYRQALGQGPEFLTYFNYEAQQDKSGLPNDRFSAERPEGSISTLTIQRTEQRDSAMYRCASSLRGTGELFFGEGSRLTVL.

This rearrangement joins TRBV5-4 to TRBJ1-1; D perhaps matches TRBD1 (5 bases). CDR3 size: 14 residues. The germline CDR1 and CDR2 sequences are SGHNT and YYREEE (reference sequence). V was cut by 4 bases and J by 6 bases, with 16 bases left in between. Here the CDR3 reads CASSLGGAGAEAFF. The CDR3, as DNA: TGTGCCAGCAGCCTGGGTGGGGCCGGAGCTGAAGCTTTCTTT.

As regards this clone: One end of the junction varies from germline; a read error may be responsible. This chain links TRBV4-1 with TRBJ1-1; D uncertain. Germline values: CDR1 MGHRA, CDR2 YSYEKL. This CDR3 is built from 15 residues. This chain's CDR3 is CASSQDVARNAEAFF. In DNA form, the CDR3 reads TGCGCCAGCAGCCAAGATGTAGCCAGGAACGCTGAAGCTTTCTTT.

This chain uses TRBV4-1 with TRBJ2-7, with TRBD1 matching over 8 bases. Germline V lookup: CDR1 MGHRA, CDR2 YSYEKL. This CDR3 has 15 amino acids. V trimming: 5 bases; J trimming: 0 bases; junction bases outside the gene matches: 6. In DNA, the CDR3 is TGCGCCAGCAGCATCCGGGGACAGGCCTCCTACGAGCAGTACTTC. Encoded protein: CASSIRGQASYEQYF.

The CDR3 sequence: CASSVGAGYGYTF. The CDR3 DNA reads TGTGCCAGCAGCGTAGGGGCAGGGTATGGCTACACCTTC. V gene TRBV9 combines with J gene TRBJ1-2, with D tentatively TRBD1 (5 bases). Germline CDR1 is SGDLS and CDR2 is YYNGEE. CDR3 length: 13 amino acids. Deletions cut 0 bases from V and 5 bases from J, with 8 bases between.

This clone was picked up a small number of times. The rearrangement joins TRBV4-1 to TRBJ1-1; D ambiguous. Trimming cost V 4 bases and J 1 base, with 16 bases left between them. From germline, CDR1 is MGHRA and CDR2 YSYEKL. This CDR3 comprises 16 residues. CDR3 bases: TGCGCCAGCAGCCGAAGAAGCGGGATCACGAACACTGAAGCTTTCTTT. Translating it yields CASSRRSGITNTEAFF.

The table lists this clone with a count of one. The rearrangement joins TRBV2 to TRBJ1-4; 7 bases align to TRBD1. J gave up 5 bases and V 5 bases, and 8 bases lay outside the gene matches. In germline, CDR1 is SNHLY, CDR2 FYNNEI. The CDR3 is 15 amino acids. In DNA, the CDR3 is TGTGCCAGCAGTTACACCGGGACAGTAAATGAAAAACTGTTTTTT. Translated: CASSYTGTVNEKLFF.

The J gene is TRBJ2-2, the V gene TRBV5-1; D gene uncertain. Trimming left V 4 bases short and J 0 bases short, with 10 bases between. CDR3 length equals 15 residues. Looked up from germline, CDR1 is SGHRS and CDR2 is YFSETQ. The CDR3 here is CASSETTANTGELFF. For the CDR3, the DNA is TGCGCCAGCAGCGAAACAACCGCGAACACCGGGGAGCTGTTTTTT.

With regard to this clone: One junction end disagrees with the germline gene, perhaps due to a read error. The J gene is TRBJ1-1, the V gene TRBV7-7, with D possibly being TRBD1 (5 bases). CDR1 is SSHAT and CDR2 is FNYEAQ in the germline V gene (reference sequence). The CDR3 has 13 amino acids. The CDR3 loop is CASSLDRNTEAFF. The CDR3 region has the DNA TGTGCTAGCAGCTTAGACAGGAACACTGAAGCTTTCTTT.

The V gene is TRBV4-1, the J gene TRBJ2-5; a weak D match, TRBD2 (7 bases). The CDR3 consists of 14 residues. V gave up 3 bases and J gave up 5 bases, with 13 bases separating them. Per germline, CDR1 MGHRA and CDR2 YSYEKL. DNA of the CDR3: TGCGCCAGCAGCCAGGGGGGGGGCTGGGAGACCCAGTACTTC. Residues: CASSQGGGWETQYF.

This clone was observed once. The chain couples TRBV30 to TRBJ1-3, with a tentative D call TRBD1 (5 bases). The ends were cut back, 0 bases at V and 7 bases at J, with 10 bases in the middle. The CDR3 has 13 residues. Germline V gene lookup returns CDR1 GTSNPN and CDR2 SVGIG (reference sequence). The CDR3 nucleotides read TGTGCCTGGAGTGTGTCAGGGCGGAACACCATATATTTT. Its protein is CAWSVSGRNTIYF.